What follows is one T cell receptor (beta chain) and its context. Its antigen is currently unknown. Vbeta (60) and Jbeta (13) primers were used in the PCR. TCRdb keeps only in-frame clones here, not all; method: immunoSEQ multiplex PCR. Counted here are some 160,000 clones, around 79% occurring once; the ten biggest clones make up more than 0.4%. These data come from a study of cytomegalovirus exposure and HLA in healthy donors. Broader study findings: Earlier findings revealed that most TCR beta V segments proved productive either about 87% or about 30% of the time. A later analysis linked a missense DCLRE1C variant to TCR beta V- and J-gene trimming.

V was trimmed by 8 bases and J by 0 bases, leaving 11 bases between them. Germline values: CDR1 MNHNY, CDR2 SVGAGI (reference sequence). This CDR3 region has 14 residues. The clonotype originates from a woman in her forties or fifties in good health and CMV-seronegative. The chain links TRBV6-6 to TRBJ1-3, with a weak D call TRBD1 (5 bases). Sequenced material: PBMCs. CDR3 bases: TGTGCCAGCGGACGACAGATCTCTGGAAACACCATATATTTT. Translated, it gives CASGRQISGNTIYF.